Listed below are T cell receptor beta chains from one sample, sequenced in a study of human T cells and chemical hapten exposure. One entry per CDR3 protein results from TCRdb running MiXCR on the RACE reads. The sample carries under 110,000 distinct CDR3 sequences, around 12% recorded once. The sequencing here drew on whole blood, taken in connection with sensitization to the hapten diphenylcyclopropenone (DPC). These receptors were collected from a woman in her fifties or sixties with alopecia areata. Some clones in this sample may be carry-over from other donors' samples. Both conserved end residues are part of each CDR3.

J,V,CDR3
TRBJ2-7,TRBV4-3,CASSQDIGGQSSYEQYF
TRBJ1-1,TRBV29-1,CSARTALGNTEAFF
TRBJ1-4,TRBV29-1,CSATGTGLRKLFF
TRBJ1-6,TRBV23-1,CASIGGMSVNNSPLHF
TRBJ1-6,TRBV11-2,CASSSRSGQGNNSPLHF
TRBJ1-1,TRBV12-3/TRBV12-4,CASSLRGMTEAFF
TRBJ2-7,TRBV2,CARAPSGTSYEQYF
TRBJ1-1,TRBV6-2/TRBV6-3,CASRPQVYTEAFF
TRBJ2-7,TRBV11-2,CASSRRGPNSYEQYF
TRBJ1-2,TRBV6-2/TRBV6-3,CASSYSGGTRYTF
TRBJ1-5,TRBV6-5,CASSYSAGTGHPNSNQPQHF
TRBJ2-2,TRBV2,CASSSGNGGELFF
TRBJ1-1,TRBV3-1,CASSSQGQLDKAFF
TRBJ1-1,TRBV4-2,CASSTRQTNTEAFF
TRBJ2-7,TRBV5-1,CASSRGADEQYF
TRBJ2-1,TRBV20-1,CSATAADSYNEQFF
TRBJ2-7,TRBV5-1,CASSLDNPPYEQYF
TRBJ2-3,TRBV11-3,CASSFVNTDTQYF
TRBJ2-7,TRBV5-1,CASSLYWDRGAEQYF
TRBJ2-3,TRBV4-2,CASSQVGVDLADTQYF
TRBJ1-1,TRBV4-3,CASRNWEINTEAFF
TRBJ1-1,TRBV5-1,CASGRHTGTGNTEAFF
TRBJ1-2,TRBV18,CASSPTMKSMNYGYTF
TRBJ1-5,TRBV18,CASSPQGSNQPQHF
TRBJ1-3,TRBV2,CASSESGNTIYF
TRBJ1-1,TRBV7-9,CAAGWGGPATEAFF
TRBJ2-5,TRBV5-1,CASSWGGSQETQYF
TRBJ1-4,TRBV6-6,CASSYEEGTNEKLFF
TRBJ2-1,TRBV12-3/TRBV12-4,CASSYQRESFF
TRBJ2-3,TRBV14,CASSHRGGFYF
TRBJ2-3,TRBV4-2,CASSQEGGSSTDTQYF
TRBJ1-1,TRBV18,CASSPNRQTSTEAFF
TRBJ2-7,TRBV5-4,CASSFAQGAREQYF
TRBJ2-1,TRBV19,CASSIWGQRGEQFF
TRBJ2-1,TRBV18,CASLRDRQESEQFF
TRBJ1-2,TRBV10-3,CAISVSGDYGYTF
TRBJ1-5,TRBV2,CASRGPYSNQPQHF
TRBJ2-1,TRBV2,CASSEFRDLVDEQFF
TRBJ1-2,TRBV24-1,CATSDLGQQYGYTF
TRBJ2-5,TRBV4-2,CASSLRRKERRAETQYF
TRBJ2-7,TRBV20-1,CSARVGAQEYEQYF
TRBJ2-7,TRBV28,CASSPNSQPGPYEQYF
TRBJ2-3,TRBV15,CATSRDFFGDTDTQYF
TRBJ2-1,TRBV24-1,CATSGEGVLHDEQFF
TRBJ1-1,TRBV18,CASSDRVRDEAFF
TRBJ2-3,TRBV20-1,CSARALAVLHTDTQYF
TRBJ1-3,TRBV2,CASSDRPYSGNTIYF